One TCR beta chain is described in this entry. The sample is drawn from a study of sequential checkpoint blockade in melanoma. This table comes from immunoSEQ multiplex PCR, and its TCRdb copy is limited to in-frame clones, with some not included. The table lists 25,000 to 30,000 clones, 83% of them singletons. V lost 4 bases and J lost 9; bases outside the gene matches: 13. Germline assignment: CDR1 SGHTA and CDR2 FQGTGA. The CDR3 spans 16 residues. The treatment here: randomized to nivolumab then ipilimumab (arm A) or the reverse (arm B). The rearrangement links TRBV7-3 to TRBJ2-4; 9 bases line up with TRBD1. The specimen comprised CD8+ T cells sorted from blood (inferred from file names), sampled from a patient given nivolumab and ipilimumab in sequence. The clonotype comes from a human donor with melanoma. The CDR3 DNA sequence: TGTGCCAGCAGCTCCGTGGACAGGGGAAACAGGGGCATTCAGTACTTC. Translated, it gives CASSSVDRGNRGIQYF.